The text below deals with one TCR beta chain. Its antigen is not identified. It was with random hexamers that about 0.45 to 1 ug RNA was reverse transcribed. Amplification of TCR beta CDR3 across 54 Vbeta and 13 Jbeta was performed with immunoSEQ multiplex PCR. TCRdb passed the immunoSEQ multiplex PCR reads through MiXCR, listing each CDR3 protein once. This table has some 150,000 distinct CDR3 sequences, 85% to 95% appearing once. The sample originates from a study of CD8 T cells in Susac syndrome. Study-level background: Among the Susac syndrome patients sequenced, roughly six had active disease and about eight were in remission. Treatment status at blood draw for the Susac syndrome patients was therapy-naive, corticosteroids, or intravenous immunoglobulin alone. Study results and limitations: CD4+ T cell repertoires in Susac syndrome lacked clonal expansion.

V was clipped by 6 bases and J by 2 bases; unmatched bases: 5. The CDR3 spans 13 residues. Germline-derived CDR1 and CDR2 are SQVTM and ANQGSEA. Specimen: CD4+ T cells from PBMCs. The chain links TRBV29-1 to TRBJ2-3, with 7 bases identical to TRBD1. The TCR sequence derives from a human donor with Susac syndrome. CDR3 region: CSVDRDVTDTQYF. The DNA of the CDR3 is TGCAGCGTCGACAGGGATGTCACAGATACGCAGTATTTT.